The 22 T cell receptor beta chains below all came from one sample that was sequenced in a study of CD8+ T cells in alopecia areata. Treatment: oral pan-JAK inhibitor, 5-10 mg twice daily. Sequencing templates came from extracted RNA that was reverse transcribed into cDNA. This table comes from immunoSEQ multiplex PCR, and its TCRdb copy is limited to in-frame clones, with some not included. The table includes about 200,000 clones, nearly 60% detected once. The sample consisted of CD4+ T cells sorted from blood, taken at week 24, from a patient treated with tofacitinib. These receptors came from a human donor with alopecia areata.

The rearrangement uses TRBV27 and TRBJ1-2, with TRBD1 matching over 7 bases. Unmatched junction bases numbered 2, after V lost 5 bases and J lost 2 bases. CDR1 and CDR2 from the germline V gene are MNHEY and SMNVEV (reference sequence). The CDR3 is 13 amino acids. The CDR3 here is CASSDRENYGYTF. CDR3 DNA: TGTGCCAGCAGTGACAGGGAAAACTATGGCTACACCTTC.

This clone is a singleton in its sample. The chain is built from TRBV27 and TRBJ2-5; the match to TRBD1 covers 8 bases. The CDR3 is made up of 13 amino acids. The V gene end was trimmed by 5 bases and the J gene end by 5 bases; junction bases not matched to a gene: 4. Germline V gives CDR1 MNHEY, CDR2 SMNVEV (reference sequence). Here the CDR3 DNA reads TGTGCCAGCAGTCAGCGACAGGGGGAGACCCAGTACTTC. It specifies CASSQRQGETQYF.

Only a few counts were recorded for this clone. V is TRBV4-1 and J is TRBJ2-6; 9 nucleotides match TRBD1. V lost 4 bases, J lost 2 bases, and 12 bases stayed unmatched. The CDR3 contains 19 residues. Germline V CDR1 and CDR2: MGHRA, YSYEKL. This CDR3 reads CASSPDGDRVYPGANVLTF. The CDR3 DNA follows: TGCGCCAGCAGCCCGGACGGGGACAGGGTATACCCTGGGGCCAACGTCCTGACTTTC.

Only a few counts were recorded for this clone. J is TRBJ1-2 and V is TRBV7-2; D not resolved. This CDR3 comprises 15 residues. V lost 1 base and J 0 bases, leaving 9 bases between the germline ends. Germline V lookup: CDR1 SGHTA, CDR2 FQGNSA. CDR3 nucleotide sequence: TGTGCCAGCAGCTTAGTTCACACAGCTAACTATGGCTACACCTTC. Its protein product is CASSLVHTANYGYTF.

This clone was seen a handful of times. The DNA of the CDR3 is TGTGCCAGCAGTACTGGACAGGGCCAGAGCTACACCTTC. Protein sequence: CASSTGQGQSYTF. The V gene is TRBV5-6, the J gene TRBJ1-2, with 8 bases aligning to TRBD1. CDR1 SGHDT and CDR2 YYEEEE come from the germline V gene. This CDR3 has 13 residues. Trimming at V came to 5 bases and at J to 9 bases, leaving 9 bases not matched to a gene.

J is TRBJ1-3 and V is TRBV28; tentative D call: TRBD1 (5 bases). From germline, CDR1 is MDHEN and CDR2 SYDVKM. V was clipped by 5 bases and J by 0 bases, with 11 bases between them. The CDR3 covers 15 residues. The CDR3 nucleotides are TGTGCCAGCAGTCTGACAGCGAGCTCTGGAAACACCATATATTTT. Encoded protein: CASSLTASSGNTIYF.

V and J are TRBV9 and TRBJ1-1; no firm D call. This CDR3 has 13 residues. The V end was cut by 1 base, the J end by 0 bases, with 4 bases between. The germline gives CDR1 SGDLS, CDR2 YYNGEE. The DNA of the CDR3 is TGTGCCAGCAGCGTAAACCTGAACACTGAAGCTTTCTTT. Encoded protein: CASSVNLNTEAFF.

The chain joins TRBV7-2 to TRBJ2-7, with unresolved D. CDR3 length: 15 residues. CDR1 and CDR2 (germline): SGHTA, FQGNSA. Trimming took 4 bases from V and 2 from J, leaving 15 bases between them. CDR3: CASSWQTDGPYEQYF. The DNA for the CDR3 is TGTGCCAGCAGCTGGCAGACGGATGGGCCCTACGAGCAGTACTTC.

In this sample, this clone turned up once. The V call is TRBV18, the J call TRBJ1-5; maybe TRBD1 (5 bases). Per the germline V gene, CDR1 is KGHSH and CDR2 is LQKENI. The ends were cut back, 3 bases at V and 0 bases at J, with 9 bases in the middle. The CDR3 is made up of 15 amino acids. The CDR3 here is CASSPTALSNQPQHF. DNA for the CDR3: TGTGCCAGCTCACCGACAGCCCTTAGCAATCAGCCCCAGCATTTT.

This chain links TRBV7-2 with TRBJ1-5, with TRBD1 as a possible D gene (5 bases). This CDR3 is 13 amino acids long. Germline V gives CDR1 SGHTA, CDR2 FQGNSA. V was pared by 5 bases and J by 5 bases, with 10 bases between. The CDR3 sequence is CASSLRQHQPQHF. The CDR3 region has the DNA TGTGCCAGCAGCCTCAGACAGCATCAGCCCCAGCATTTT.

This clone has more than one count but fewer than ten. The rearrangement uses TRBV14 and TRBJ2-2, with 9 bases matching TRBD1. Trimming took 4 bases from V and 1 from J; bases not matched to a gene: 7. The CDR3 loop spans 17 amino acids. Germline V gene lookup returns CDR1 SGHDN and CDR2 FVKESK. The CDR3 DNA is TGTGCCAGCAGCCCACATGAGGGACAGGGGAACACCGGGGAGCTGTTTTTT. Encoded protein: CASSPHEGQGNTGELFF.

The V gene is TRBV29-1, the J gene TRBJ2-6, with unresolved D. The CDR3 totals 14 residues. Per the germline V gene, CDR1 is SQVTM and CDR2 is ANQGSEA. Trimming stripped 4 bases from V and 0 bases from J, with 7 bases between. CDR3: CSVGSGSGANVLTF. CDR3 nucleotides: TGCAGCGTTGGTTCAGGCTCTGGGGCCAACGTCCTGACTTTC.

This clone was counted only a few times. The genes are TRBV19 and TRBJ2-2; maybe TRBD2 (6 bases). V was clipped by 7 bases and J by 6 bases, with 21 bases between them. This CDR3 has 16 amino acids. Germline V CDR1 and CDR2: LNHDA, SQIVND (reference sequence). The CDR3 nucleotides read TGTGCCAGTACCCCACTCAGGGACTCACGTGCCGGGGAGCTGTTTTTT. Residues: CASTPLRDSRAGELFF.

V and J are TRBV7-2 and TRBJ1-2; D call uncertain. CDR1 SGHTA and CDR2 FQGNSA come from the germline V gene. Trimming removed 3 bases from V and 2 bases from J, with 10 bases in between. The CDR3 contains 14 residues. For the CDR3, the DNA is TGTGCCAGCAGCTTTAGGGAACAAAACTATGGCTACACCTTC. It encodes CASSFREQNYGYTF.

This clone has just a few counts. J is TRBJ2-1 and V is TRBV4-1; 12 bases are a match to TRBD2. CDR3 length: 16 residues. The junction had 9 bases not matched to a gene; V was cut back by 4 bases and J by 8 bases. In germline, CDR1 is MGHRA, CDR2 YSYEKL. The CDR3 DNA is TGCGCCAGCAGCCTACTGACTAGCGGGAGTGGCGATGAGCAGTTCTTC. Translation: CASSLLTSGSGDEQFF.

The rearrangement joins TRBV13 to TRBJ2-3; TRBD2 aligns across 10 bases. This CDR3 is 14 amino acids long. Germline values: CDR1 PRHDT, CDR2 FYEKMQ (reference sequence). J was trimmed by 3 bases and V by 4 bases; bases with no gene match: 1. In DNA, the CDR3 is TGTGCCAGCAGCTCGGGACTAGCGACAGATACGCAGTATTTT. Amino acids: CASSSGLATDTQYF. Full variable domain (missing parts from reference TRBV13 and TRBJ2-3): AAGVIQSPRHLIKEKRETATLKCYPIPRHDTVYWYQQGPGQDPQFLISFYEKMQSDKGSIPDRFSAQQFSDYHSELNMSSLELGDSALYFCASSSGLATDTQYFGPGTRLTVL.

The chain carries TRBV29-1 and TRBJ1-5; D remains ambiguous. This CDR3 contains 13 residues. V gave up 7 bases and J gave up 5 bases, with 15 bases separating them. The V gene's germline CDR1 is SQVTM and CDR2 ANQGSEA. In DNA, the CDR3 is TGCAGCGCCCTGCTTCCGAACGATCAGCCCCAGCATTTT. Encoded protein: CSALLPNDQPQHF.

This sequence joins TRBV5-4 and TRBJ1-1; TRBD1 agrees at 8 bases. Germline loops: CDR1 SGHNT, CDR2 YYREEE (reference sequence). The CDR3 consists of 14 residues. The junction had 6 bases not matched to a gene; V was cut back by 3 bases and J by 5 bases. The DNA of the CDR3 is TGTGCCAGCAGCTCACAGGGGGTGGGGACTGAAGCTTTCTTT. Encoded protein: CASSSQGVGTEAFF.

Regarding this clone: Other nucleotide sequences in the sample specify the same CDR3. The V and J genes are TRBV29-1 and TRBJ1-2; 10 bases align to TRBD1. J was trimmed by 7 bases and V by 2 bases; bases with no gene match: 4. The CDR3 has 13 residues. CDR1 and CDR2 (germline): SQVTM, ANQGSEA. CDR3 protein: CSVERQGAGGYTF. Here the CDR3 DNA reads TGCAGCGTTGAACGACAGGGGGCGGGTGGCTACACCTTC. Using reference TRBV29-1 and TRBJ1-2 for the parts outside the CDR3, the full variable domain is SAVISQKPSRDICQRGTSLTIQCQVDSQVTMMFWYRQQPGQSLTLIATANQGSEATYESGFVIDKFPISRPNLTFSTLTVSNMSPEDSSIYLCSVERQGAGGYTFGSGTRLTVV.

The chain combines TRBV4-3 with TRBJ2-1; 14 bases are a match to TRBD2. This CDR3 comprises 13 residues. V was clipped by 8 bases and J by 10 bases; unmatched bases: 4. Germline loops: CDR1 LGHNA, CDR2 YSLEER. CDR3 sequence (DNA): TGCGCCAGCGGACTAGCGGGAGGTCAGGAGCAGTTCTTC. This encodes CASGLAGGQEQFF.

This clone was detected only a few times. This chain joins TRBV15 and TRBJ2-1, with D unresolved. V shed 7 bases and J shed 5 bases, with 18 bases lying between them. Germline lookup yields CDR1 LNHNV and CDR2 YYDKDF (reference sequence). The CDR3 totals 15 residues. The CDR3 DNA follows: TGTGCCACCAAGATACAAGGGATCCCCAACAATGAGCAGTTCTTC. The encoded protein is CATKIQGIPNNEQFF.

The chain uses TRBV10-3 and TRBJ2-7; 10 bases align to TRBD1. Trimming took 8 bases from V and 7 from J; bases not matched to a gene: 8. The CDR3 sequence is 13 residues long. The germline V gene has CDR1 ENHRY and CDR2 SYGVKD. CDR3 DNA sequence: TGTGCCATCGAGAGACAGGGGGCGCGGGAGCAGTACTTC. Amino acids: CAIERQGAREQYF.